A single T cell receptor beta chain is shown here with its context. Its target is unknown. The entry originates in a study of early stage breast cancer tumors. Libraries were prepared by immunoSEQ multiplex PCR; TCRdb keeps only in-frame clonotypes and omits some of them. The sample has tens of thousands of clones, roughly 80% seen once. Study-wide points: Compared with adjacent normal breast, tumors showed about 2.3-fold denser, more clonal T cells. Comparing each tissue with blood distinguished tumor from normal in about 90% of the 16 patients.

This CDR3 has 13 residues. V was pared by 1 base and J by 2 bases, with 4 bases between. Germline loops: CDR1 MNHEY, CDR2 SMNVEV (reference sequence). Sample: blood. The rearrangement joins TRBV27 to TRBJ2-3; D uncertain. The TCR originated in a person aged 35-55 years with breast cancer. In nucleotides, the CDR3 is TGTGCCAGCAGTTTATATAACACAGATACGCAGTATTTT. This encodes CASSLYNTDTQYF.